Below, 10 T cell receptor beta chains from the same sample are listed, as sequenced in a study of cytomegalovirus exposure and HLA in healthy donors. Vbeta (60) and Jbeta (13) primers were used in the PCR. Measured with immunoSEQ multiplex PCR; TCRdb has only the in-frame clones, and not every one. In total, the table holds just over 150,000 clones. The sequenced sample consisted of PBMCs. The receptors come from an older woman in good health and CMV-seronegative.

CDR3 residues: CASSEPAVRTEAFF. The DNA for the CDR3 is TGTGCCAGCAGTGAGCCGGCGGTGCGGACTGAAGCTTTCTTT. This chain connects TRBV25-1 to TRBJ1-1; D is undetermined. The germline CDR1 and CDR2 sequences are MGHDK and SYGVNS. Deletions cut 3 bases from V and 5 bases from J, with 13 bases between. The CDR3 extends over 14 amino acids. The full variable domain, with the rest looked up from reference TRBV25-1 and TRBJ1-1, is EADIYQTPRYLVIGTGKKITLECSQTMGHDKMYWYQQDPGMELHLIHYSYGVNSTEKGDLSSESTVSRIRTEHFPLTLESARPSHTSQYLCASSEPAVRTEAFFGQGTRLTVV.

The gene calls are TRBV5-1 and TRBJ1-3; the D gene is possibly TRBD1 (6 bases). The V end was cut by 0 bases, the J end by 4 bases, with 14 bases between. The CDR3 sequence is 16 residues long. Germline CDR1 is SGHRS and CDR2 is YFSETQ. The CDR3 sequence: CASSLGSTGPGNTIYF. CDR3 DNA sequence: TGCGCCAGCAGCTTGGGCTCCACAGGGCCCGGAAACACCATATATTTT.

Details on this clone: The sample carries other DNA sequences with the same CDR3. The rearrangement links TRBV7-6 to TRBJ2-1; D is unresolved. V dropped 2 bases and J dropped 0 bases, with 11 bases sitting between them. The germline V gene has CDR1 SGHVS and CDR2 FNYEAQ. This CDR3 spans 16 amino acids. The CDR3 nucleotides are TGTGCCAGCAGCTTAAAGGCCCAGCGCTCCTACAATGAGCAGTTCTTC. Protein: CASSLKAQRSYNEQFF.

The V gene is TRBV5-1, the J gene TRBJ1-3, with D perhaps TRBD1 (6 bases). The V end was cut by 4 bases, the J end by 4 bases, with 12 bases between. Per the germline V gene, CDR1 is SGHRS and CDR2 is YFSETQ. The CDR3 covers 14 residues. CDR3 protein: CASSVAGAGNTIYF. The DNA of the CDR3 is TGCGCCAGCAGCGTTGCGGGGGCCGGAAACACCATATATTTT. The whole variable domain, remainder taken from reference TRBV5-1 and TRBJ1-3, is KAGVTQTPRYLIKTRGQQVTLSCSPISGHRSVSWYQQTPGQGLQFLFEYFSETQRNKGNFPGRFSGRQFSNSRSEMNVSTLELGDSALYLCASSVAGAGNTIYFGEGSWLTVV.

The DNA for the CDR3 is TGTGCCAGCTCACCACCCGCAACCGACAGGTACGAGCAGTACTTC. Translated, it gives CASSPPATDRYEQYF. The rearrangement uses TRBV18 and TRBJ2-7, with a tentative D call TRBD1 (6 bases). Trimming took 0 bases from V and 4 from J, leaving 13 bases between them. Looked up from germline, CDR1 is KGHSH and CDR2 is LQKENI. This CDR3 has 15 amino acids.

The J gene is TRBJ1-1, the V gene TRBV5-6; D is unclear. The V and J ends lost 1 base and 3 bases respectively, with 4 bases between them. The CDR3 spans 12 residues. CDR1 SGHDT and CDR2 YYEEEE come from the germline V gene. The CDR3 DNA sequence: TGTGCCAGCAGCTTGACTCACACTGAAGCTTTCTTT. It yields the protein CASSLTHTEAFF. The whole variable domain, remainder taken from reference TRBV5-6 and TRBJ1-1, is DAGVTQSPTHLIKTRGQQVTLRCSPKSGHDTVSWYQQALGQGPQFIFQYYEEEERQRGNFPDRFSGHQFPNYSSELNVNALLLGDSALYLCASSLTHTEAFFGQGTRLTVV.

The chain is built from TRBV7-9 and TRBJ1-1; tentatively, D is TRBD1 (6 bases). CDR3 length: 16 residues. The V end lost 1 base, the J end lost 0 bases, and 12 bases lay between the germline ends. Germline CDR1 SEHNR, CDR2 FQNEAQ (reference sequence). CDR3: CASSLGGGEVNTEAFF. Written as DNA, the CDR3 is TGTGCCAGCAGCTTAGGAGGGGGGGAAGTGAACACTGAAGCTTTCTTT.

This chain uses TRBV27 with TRBJ2-7; D is perhaps TRBD2 (5 bases). The V gene's germline CDR1 is MNHEY and CDR2 SMNVEV (reference sequence). This CDR3 has 18 residues. Trimming removed 7 bases from V and 3 bases from J, with 28 bases in between. The CDR3 region is CASTSRSSGAARLYEQYF. CDR3 in DNA: TGTGCCAGCACCTCGAGGTCGAGCGGTGCAGCCCGACTCTACGAGCAGTACTTC.

This chain joins TRBV6-1 and TRBJ2-1, with 12 bases fitting TRBD2. Per germline, CDR1 MNHNS and CDR2 SASEGT. Trimming removed 6 bases from V and 10 bases from J; junction bases left unmatched: 10. The CDR3 extends over 15 amino acids. CDR3 region: CASRRGLAGLREQFF. CDR3 nucleotide sequence: TGTGCCAGCAGAAGAGGACTAGCGGGACTCCGGGAGCAGTTCTTC.

The chain couples TRBV11-1 to TRBJ2-3, with D possibly TRBD1 on 6 matching bases. The CDR3 has 14 residues. V was cut by 4 bases and J by 3 bases, with 11 bases left in between. Germline CDR1 reads SGHAT; CDR2 reads FQDESV (reference sequence). The CDR3 coding sequence is TGTGCCAGCAGCTACGGCAGGGGAACAGATACGCAGTATTTT. Translated, it gives CASSYGRGTDTQYF. The variable domain in full, with the rest retrieved from reference TRBV11-1 and TRBJ2-3, is EAEVAQSPRYKITEKSQAVAFWCDPISGHATLYWYRQILGQGPELLVQFQDESVVDDSQLPKDRFSAERLKGVDSTLKIQPAELGDSAMYLCASSYGRGTDTQYFGPGTRLTVL.